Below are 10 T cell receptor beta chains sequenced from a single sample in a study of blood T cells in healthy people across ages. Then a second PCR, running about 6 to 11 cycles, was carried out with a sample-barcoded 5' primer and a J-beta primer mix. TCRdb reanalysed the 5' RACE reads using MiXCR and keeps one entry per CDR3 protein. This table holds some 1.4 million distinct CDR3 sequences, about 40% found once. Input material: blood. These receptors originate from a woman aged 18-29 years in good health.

CDR3 nucleotides: TGTGCCTGGAGTTTAGAGGTTCGAAGAACGAACTATGGCTACACCTTC. This sequence encodes CAWSLEVRRTNYGYTF. The J gene is TRBJ1-2, the V gene TRBV30; D is unclear. V lost 2 bases to trimming and J lost 2 bases, with 18 bases between them. The CDR3 has 16 residues. Germline CDR1 is GTSNPN and CDR2 is SVGIG (reference sequence).

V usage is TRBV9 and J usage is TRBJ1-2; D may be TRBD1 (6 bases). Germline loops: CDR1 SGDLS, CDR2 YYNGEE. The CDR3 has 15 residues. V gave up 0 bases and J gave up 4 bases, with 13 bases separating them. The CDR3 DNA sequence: TGTGCCAGCAGCGTAGAAGCGGGGGCGAGCTATGGCTACACCTTC. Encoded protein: CASSVEAGASYGYTF.

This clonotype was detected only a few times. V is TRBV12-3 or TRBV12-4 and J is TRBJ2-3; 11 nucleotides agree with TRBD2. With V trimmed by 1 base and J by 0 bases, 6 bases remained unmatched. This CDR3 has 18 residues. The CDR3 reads CASSLGGLAVPSTDTQYF. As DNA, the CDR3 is TGTGCCAGCAGTTTAGGGGGACTAGCGGTTCCTAGCACAGATACGCAGTATTTT.

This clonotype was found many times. CDR3 nucleotide sequence: TGCAGTGCTGTCACATCATTAGAGACCCAGTACTTC. As protein: CSAVTSLETQYF. The chain uses TRBV20-1 and TRBJ2-5; D ambiguous. This CDR3 spans 12 amino acids. V was clipped by 5 bases and J by 4 bases, with 11 bases between them. Per germline, CDR1 DFQATT and CDR2 SNEGSKA (reference sequence).

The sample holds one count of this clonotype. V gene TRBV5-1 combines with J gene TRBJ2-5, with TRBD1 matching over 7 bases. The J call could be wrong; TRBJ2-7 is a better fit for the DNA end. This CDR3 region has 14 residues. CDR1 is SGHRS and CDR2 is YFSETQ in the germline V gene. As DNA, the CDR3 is TGCGCCAGCAGCTGGGGACAGTCCCACTACGAGCAGTACTTC. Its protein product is CASSWGQSHYEQYF.

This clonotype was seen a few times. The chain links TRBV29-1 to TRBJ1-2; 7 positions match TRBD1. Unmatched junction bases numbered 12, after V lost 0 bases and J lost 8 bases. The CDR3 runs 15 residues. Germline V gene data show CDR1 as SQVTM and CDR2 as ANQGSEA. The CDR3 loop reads CSVEDGVQGLDGYTF. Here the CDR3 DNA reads TGCAGCGTTGAAGACGGGGTACAGGGGCTGGACGGCTACACCTTC.

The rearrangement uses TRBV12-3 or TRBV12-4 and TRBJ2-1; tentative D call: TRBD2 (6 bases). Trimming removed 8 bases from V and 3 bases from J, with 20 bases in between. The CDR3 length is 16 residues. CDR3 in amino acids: CASARETGASYNEQFF. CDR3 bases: TGTGCCAGCGCCAGGGAGACGGGAGCGAGCTACAATGAGCAGTTCTTC.

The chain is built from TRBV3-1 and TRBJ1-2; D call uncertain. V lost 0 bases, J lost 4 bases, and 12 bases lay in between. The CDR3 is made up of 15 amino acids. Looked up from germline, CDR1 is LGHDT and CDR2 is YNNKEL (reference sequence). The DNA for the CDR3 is TGTGCCAGCAGCCAAGAGGTTTCAACGGGCTATGGCTACACCTTC. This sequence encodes CASSQEVSTGYGYTF.

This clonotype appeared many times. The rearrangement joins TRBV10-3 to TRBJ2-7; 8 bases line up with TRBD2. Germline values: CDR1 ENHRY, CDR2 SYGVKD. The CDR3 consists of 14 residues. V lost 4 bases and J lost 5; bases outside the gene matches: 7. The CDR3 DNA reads TGTGCCATCAGTGGGACTAGCTCCGTCCACGAGCAGTACTTC. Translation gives CAISGTSSVHEQYF.

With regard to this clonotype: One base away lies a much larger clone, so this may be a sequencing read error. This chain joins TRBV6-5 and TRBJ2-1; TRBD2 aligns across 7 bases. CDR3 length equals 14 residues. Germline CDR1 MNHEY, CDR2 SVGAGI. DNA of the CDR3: TGTGCCAGCAGTTTAGCGGGCCCCTACAATGAGCGGTTCTTC. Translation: CASSLAGPYNERFF.